This TCR beta chain was sequenced in a study of spatial heterogeneity in lung cancer. Study-wide background: Compared with alpha-chain sequences, beta-chain sequences were consistently detected in greater numbers.

Documented time point: sample taken at primary tumor resection. Frozen PBMC, nontumor lung or tumor provided whole RNA, which was sequenced unsorted. CDR1 and CDR2 (germline): KGHSH, LQKENI. This CDR3 has 15 residues. Trimming pared 2 bases from V and 6 bases from J, leaving 14 bases between. TCRdb analysed the 5' RACE reads with MiXCR anew, one entry per CDR3 protein. The table lists 24,000 or so distinct CDR3 sequences, about 3.5% of them singletons. The J gene is TRBJ1-5, the V gene TRBV18, with D unresolved. The TCR originated in a female donor with early-stage non-small cell lung cancer. This material consisted of PBMCs, taken at surgery. The CDR3 DNA sequence: TGTGCCAGCTCACCAGGGGTTGGGATGGGTCAGCCCCAGCATTTT. This gives the protein CASSPGVGMGQPQHF.